The 19 T cell receptor beta chains listed next were all sequenced from one sample in a study of cytomegalovirus exposure and HLA in healthy donors. The PCR made use of 60 Vbeta and 13 Jbeta primers. Data came from immunoSEQ multiplex PCR; TCRdb stores just in-frame clones and leaves some out. In the table there are fewer than 110,000 clones, 81% of which are singletons. Sequenced input: PBMCs. The receptors shown here come from a man aged 25 to 45 in good health and CMV-seronegative.

The table lists this clone with a few counts. The chain has TRBV10-1 and TRBJ2-7; perhaps TRBD2 as D (6 bases). Germline V lookup: CDR1 WNHNN, CDR2 SYGVQD (reference sequence). The CDR3 extends over 12 amino acids. The V and J ends lost 8 bases and 3 bases respectively, with 11 bases between them. CDR3 nucleotide sequence: TGCGCCAGCCAGAGGAGGGACTACGAGCAGTACTTC. This translates into CASQRRDYEQYF.

This chain links TRBV4-1 with TRBJ2-3; D is perhaps TRBD2 (7 bases). The germline V gene has CDR1 MGHRA and CDR2 YSYEKL. The CDR3 consists of 16 residues. Trimming took off 1 base at V and 2 bases at J, with 13 bases between the two ends. The CDR3 loop reads CASSQGGGLLTDTQYF. CDR3 nucleotide sequence: TGCGCCAGCAGCCAAGGGGGGGGGCTCCTCACAGATACGCAGTATTTT.

This clone occurred once. V is TRBV7-8 and J is TRBJ1-6, with 7 bases aligning to TRBD1. The CDR3 runs to 16 residues. Germline V gene data show CDR1 as SGHVS and CDR2 as FQNEAQ. Trimming cost V 0 bases and J 6 bases; bases outside gene matches: 5. This CDR3 reads CASSLANAGGNSPLHF. CDR3 DNA: TGTGCCAGCAGCTTAGCGAATGCAGGGGGTAATTCACCCCTCCACTTT.

This rearrangement joins TRBV5-8 to TRBJ2-1, with D perhaps matching TRBD1 (6 bases). The CDR3 loop spans 15 amino acids. V gave up 3 bases and J gave up 0 bases, with 10 bases separating them. Looked up from germline, CDR1 is SGHTS and CDR2 is YDEGEE. The DNA of the CDR3 is TGTGCCAGCAGCTCCGACAGGAACTCCTACAATGAGCAGTTCTTC. Its translation: CASSSDRNSYNEQFF.

The V gene is TRBV6-1, the J gene TRBJ1-1, with 12 bases identical to TRBD1. Germline V gene data show CDR1 as MNHNS and CDR2 as SASEGT. The V and J ends lost 4 bases and 3 bases, in that order; junction bases with no gene match: 15. The CDR3 has 19 amino acids. This chain's CDR3 is CASSARDRGPSGEDTEAFF. The CDR3, as DNA: TGTGCCAGCAGTGCTCGGGACAGGGGGCCGTCGGGGGAAGACACTGAAGCTTTCTTT.

Comments on this clone: A junction end diverges from the germline sequence, so it may reflect a read error. This chain joins TRBV11-2 and TRBJ1-4; TRBD1 might be the D (5 bases). The CDR3 consists of 8 residues. From germline, CDR1 is SGHAT and CDR2 FQNNGV. Here the CDR3 reads CSGGSRPF. The CDR3 DNA sequence: TGTAGTGGGGGGAGCCGGCCATTT.

This clone is a singleton in its sample. The chain employs TRBV25-1 and TRBJ2-7; 8 bases align to TRBD1. J was trimmed by 3 bases and V by 6 bases; bases with no gene match: 4. Germline CDR1 reads MGHDK; CDR2 reads SYGVNS. This CDR3 is built from 13 residues. CDR3 loop: CASRSTGDYEQYF. CDR3 bases: TGTGCCAGCAGGTCGACAGGGGACTACGAGCAGTACTTC.

The chain has TRBV30 and TRBJ1-4; possible D gene TRBD1, 5 bases. Per germline, CDR1 GTSNPN and CDR2 SVGIG (reference sequence). The CDR3 sequence is 15 residues long. V shed 4 bases and J shed 3 bases, with 15 bases lying between them. The CDR3 region is CAWKRGKQANEKLFF. In DNA form, the CDR3 reads TGTGCCTGGAAAAGGGGCAAGCAAGCTAATGAAAAACTGTTTTTT.

The chain couples TRBV6-5 to TRBJ2-3, with D possibly TRBD1 on 5 matching bases. Germline V gene data show CDR1 as MNHEY and CDR2 as SVGAGI. The germline V and J ends were trimmed by 1 base and 6 bases, with 11 bases remaining between them. The length of the CDR3 is 14 residues. CDR3 sequence reads: CASSYYGARDTQYF. In nucleotides, the CDR3 is TGTGCCAGCAGTTACTATGGGGCAAGGGATACGCAGTATTTT.

This clone has more than one count but fewer than ten. The rearrangement links TRBV4-1 to TRBJ2-7; D is perhaps TRBD2 (5 bases). The CDR3 is 14 residues long. V gave up 4 bases and J gave up 1 base, with 11 bases separating them. Germline CDR1 is MGHRA and CDR2 is YSYEKL. CDR3 in amino acids: CASSRGTGSYEQYF. The CDR3 coding sequence is TGCGCCAGCAGCCGAGGCACGGGGTCCTACGAGCAGTACTTC.

The CDR3 DNA reads as TGCGCCAGCAGCCCCCGGGTCCAAGAGACCCAGTACTTC. It specifies CASSPRVQETQYF. The chain recombines TRBV5-1 with TRBJ2-5; D call uncertain. The germline V and J ends were trimmed by 4 bases and 1 base, with 8 bases remaining between them. CDR1 SGHRS and CDR2 YFSETQ come from the germline V gene. The CDR3 runs 13 residues.

V gene TRBV9 combines with J gene TRBJ2-7, with a possible D match to TRBD2 (5 bases). Trimming shortened V by 10 bases and J by 7 bases, and 15 bases separated the two germline ends. The CDR3 runs to 11 residues. Germline V lookup: CDR1 SGDLS, CDR2 YYNGEE. The CDR3 sequence is CASGVGREQYF. As DNA, the CDR3 is TGTGCCTCCGGGGTGGGCAGGGAGCAGTACTTC.

J is TRBJ2-7 and V is TRBV9; the D gene is possibly TRBD1 (5 bases). CDR1 SGDLS and CDR2 YYNGEE come from the germline V gene. The CDR3 consists of 12 residues. V was pared by 4 bases and J by 3 bases, with 8 bases between. The CDR3 spells CASSRDSYEQYF. The CDR3 DNA reads TGTGCCAGCAGCCGTGACAGCTACGAGCAGTACTTC. Drawing the rest from reference TRBV9 and TRBJ2-7, the complete variable domain is DSGVTQTPKHLITATGQRVTLRCSPRSGDLSVYWYQQSLDQGLQFLIQYYNGEERAKGNILERFSAQQFPDLHSELNLSSLELGDSALYFCASSRDSYEQYFGPGTRLTVT.

This rearrangement joins TRBV28 to TRBJ2-1; 12 bases are shared with TRBD2. CDR1 and CDR2 (germline): MDHEN, SYDVKM. The CDR3 loop spans 15 amino acids. After removal of 7 bases from V and 5 bases from J, the junction contained 6 bases not matched to a gene. DNA for the CDR3: TGTGCCAGCAACCTGGGACTAGCGGGCCACAATGAGCAGTTCTTC. Encoded protein: CASNLGLAGHNEQFF.

The chain combines TRBV7-6 with TRBJ2-1, with D perhaps TRBD2 (6 bases). With 0 bases removed from V and 8 bases from J, the gap between germline ends came to 14 bases. The CDR3 runs to 15 residues. CDR1 is SGHVS, CDR2 FNYEAQ, per germline. The CDR3, as DNA: TGTGCCAGCAGCTTAGCGCCGGGGGATTTGGATGAGCAGTTCTTC. It translates to CASSLAPGDLDEQFF.

Written as DNA, the CDR3 is TGTGCCAGCAGTTACTCGTCCGGGATGGTGACAGATACGCAGTATTTT. As protein: CASSYSSGMVTDTQYF. This sequence joins TRBV6-5 and TRBJ2-3, with a tentative D call TRBD2 (5 bases). Germline assignment: CDR1 MNHEY and CDR2 SVGAGI. This CDR3 spans 16 amino acids. V shed 0 bases and J shed 3 bases, with 13 bases lying between them.

The chain employs TRBV6-6 and TRBJ2-3, with a weak D call TRBD1 (5 bases). V was trimmed by 10 bases and J by 3 bases, leaving 17 bases between them. Germline loops: CDR1 MNHNY, CDR2 SVGAGI (reference sequence). The CDR3 loop spans 14 amino acids. The CDR3 spells CATQGPDATDTQYF. The CDR3 DNA reads TGTGCCACCCAGGGCCCGGACGCAACAGATACGCAGTATTTT.

The chain combines TRBV7-6 with TRBJ2-7; D is undetermined. Trimming cost V 5 bases and J 4 bases, with 12 bases left between them. Per the germline V gene, CDR1 is SGHVS and CDR2 is FNYEAQ. This CDR3 comprises 13 residues. This chain's CDR3 is CASSADGAYEQYF. The CDR3 region has the DNA TGTGCCAGCAGCGCCGACGGAGCTTACGAGCAGTACTTC.

This clone was observed a handful of times. The chain has TRBV9 and TRBJ2-3; TRBD2 agrees at 7 bases. Germline assignment: CDR1 SGDLS and CDR2 YYNGEE. The trim removed 0 bases at V and 3 bases at J, leaving 7 bases unmatched. The CDR3 sequence is 16 residues long. In DNA form, the CDR3 reads TGTGCCAGCAGCGTAGGGCGGGAGTTTGCAACAGATACGCAGTATTTT. It encodes CASSVGREFATDTQYF.